This TCR beta chain is drawn from a study of shared clonotypes between healthy human individuals. As to this clone: Its antigen is undetermined.

All participating donors were Caucasian adults from Nashville, Tennessee. The V gene lost 4 bases and the J gene lost 4 bases, with 6 bases spanning the gap. This CDR3 has 12 amino acids. CDR1 and CDR2 (germline): SNHLY, FYNNEI. Points from the study as a whole: In general, naive subsets displayed greater estimated richness than memory subsets did.

Deep level was the assay's run setting. For each subset, genomic DNA was distributed in equal portions over several immunoSEQ plates. The protocol was immunoSEQ multiplex PCR, while the TCRdb copy is restricted to in-frame clones and leaves out a portion. Of 600,000 to 750,000 clones in the sample, around 77% were seen once. The receptor comes from a woman in her 30s in good health. V is TRBV2 and J is TRBJ2-3; D remains ambiguous. The sequenced sample was memory CD4+ T cells sorted from blood. Subset noted: CD45RA-negative fraction. The DNA of the CDR3 is TGTGCCAGCAGTGTGGAAGCAGATACGCAGTATTTT. This codes for CASSVEADTQYF.